A single sample gave rise to the 20 T cell receptor beta chains below, sequenced in a study of cytomegalovirus exposure and HLA in healthy donors. 60 Vbeta and 13 Jbeta primers were used in PCR. Using immunoSEQ multiplex PCR, the repertoire was profiled, and TCRdb retains in-frame clones only, with some absent. The data show around 150,000 clones, roughly 80% seen once. The source material was PBMCs. These receptors all stem from a man aged 18 to 29 in good health and CMV-seropositive.

The chain combines TRBV5-1 with TRBJ2-2; D is unresolved. Trimming took 3 bases from V and 4 from J, leaving 7 bases between them. This CDR3 comprises 13 residues. Per the germline V gene, CDR1 is SGHRS and CDR2 is YFSETQ. For the CDR3, the DNA is TGCGCCAGCAGCTGGGCACCCACCGGGGAGCTGTTTTTT. Translation: CASSWAPTGELFF.

The CDR3: CASSYRQGGNYGYTF. The CDR3 nucleotides read TGTGCCAGCAGCTACCGACAGGGTGGTAACTATGGCTACACCTTC. The J gene is TRBJ1-2, the V gene TRBV6-5, with TRBD1 matching over 7 bases. V was pared by 6 bases and J by 1 base, with 8 bases of the junction left unmatched. The CDR3 has 15 residues. The germline gives CDR1 MNHEY, CDR2 SVGAGI.

The table lists this clone with a count of one. This chain joins TRBV2 and TRBJ2-1; the match to TRBD2 covers 9 bases. The V gene's germline CDR1 is SNHLY and CDR2 FYNNEI. Trimming at V came to 4 bases and at J to 8 bases, leaving 6 bases not matched to a gene. The CDR3 contains 14 residues. For the CDR3, the DNA is TGTGCCAGCAGTGGACCGGGACTAGCCTATGAGCAGTTCTTC. Amino acids: CASSGPGLAYEQFF.

As regards this clone: The sample has other DNA sequences that encode this CDR3 too. The chain joins TRBV9 to TRBJ2-3; 7 bases match TRBD2. The CDR3 consists of 16 residues. From germline, CDR1 is SGDLS and CDR2 YYNGEE. V lost 0 bases, J lost 0 bases, and 4 bases stayed unmatched. The CDR3 region has the DNA TGTGCCAGCAGCGTAGTTGCGGGAGCTAGCACAGATACGCAGTATTTT. Translation gives CASSVVAGASTDTQYF.

V and J are TRBV2 and TRBJ1-1, with a tentative D call TRBD1 (5 bases). Trimming pared 3 bases from V and 1 base from J, leaving 12 bases between. CDR1 and CDR2 (germline): SNHLY, FYNNEI. This CDR3 has 15 residues. The CDR3 DNA follows: TGTGCCAGCAGTGAGGGGGGACGGCCGAACACTGAAGCTTTCTTT. Amino acids: CASSEGGRPNTEAFF.

This chain links TRBV6-5 with TRBJ1-1; TRBD1 might be the D (5 bases). Trimming left V 5 bases short and J 3 bases short, with 16 bases between. CDR3 length: 15 residues. CDR1 and CDR2 from the germline V gene are MNHEY and SVGAGI. The CDR3 protein is CASSLRGLRYTEAFF. The CDR3 region has the DNA TGTGCCAGCAGTCTGCGGGGGTTGAGGTACACTGAAGCTTTCTTT.

The chain combines TRBV9 with TRBJ2-1, with a tentative D call TRBD2 (5 bases). Per the germline V gene, CDR1 is SGDLS and CDR2 is YYNGEE. The CDR3 spans 15 residues. Trimming left V 0 bases short and J 4 bases short, with 11 bases between. The CDR3: CASSVDSGVYNEQFF. CDR3 DNA: TGTGCCAGCAGCGTAGACAGCGGAGTATACAATGAGCAGTTCTTC.

This clone was recorded a few times. The J gene is TRBJ2-3, the V gene TRBV6-6, with a possible D match to TRBD2 (6 bases). Per germline, CDR1 MNHNY and CDR2 SVGAGI (reference sequence). The CDR3 is 15 residues long. V was clipped by 4 bases and J by 2 bases, with 13 bases between them. The CDR3 here is CASSSSSVPTDTQYF. The CDR3 coding sequence is TGTGCCAGCAGTTCCTCTAGCGTACCCACAGATACGCAGTATTTT.

CDR3 sequence reads: CASSRGTESSYEQYF. The CDR3 DNA follows: TGTGCCAGCAGCCGGGGGACAGAGAGCTCCTACGAGCAGTACTTC. J is TRBJ2-7 and V is TRBV5-6; perhaps TRBD1 as D (7 bases). This CDR3 region has 15 residues. Per the germline V gene, CDR1 is SGHDT and CDR2 is YYEEEE. Deletions cut 4 bases from V and 0 bases from J, with 14 bases between.

The chain is built from TRBV7-9 and TRBJ1-1; no clear D gene. V was trimmed by 3 bases and J by 4 bases, leaving 6 bases between them. From germline, CDR1 is SEHNR and CDR2 FQNEAQ (reference sequence). This CDR3 is built from 12 residues. CDR3 sequence (DNA): TGTGCCAGCAGCTTTATGGCCACTGAAGCTTTCTTT. This codes for CASSFMATEAFF. Combining the CDR3 with reference TRBV7-9 and TRBJ1-1 gives the whole variable domain DTGVSQNPRHKITKRGQNVTFRCDPISEHNRLYWYRQTLGQGPEFLTYFQNEAQLEKSRLLSDRFSAERPKGSFSTLEIQRTEQGDSAMYLCASSFMATEAFFGQGTRLTVV.

A word on this clone: The same CDR3 is also encoded by other DNA sequences in this sample. This sequence joins TRBV18 and TRBJ2-1; 11 bases line up with TRBD2. The CDR3 extends over 15 amino acids. V lost 3 bases, J lost 5 bases, and 3 bases stayed unmatched. CDR1 and CDR2 (germline): KGHSH, LQKENI. The CDR3 loop is CASSPGTSGNNEQFF. CDR3 DNA sequence: TGTGCCAGCTCACCTGGGACTAGCGGTAACAATGAGCAGTTCTTC.

Only one count was recorded for this clone. CDR3 DNA sequence: TGCGCCAGCAGCCAAGTGGACCGGGAAAGCACAGATACGCAGTATTTT. It codes for CASSQVDRESTDTQYF. V is TRBV4-1 and J is TRBJ2-3, with D tentatively TRBD2 (5 bases). The CDR3 is made up of 16 amino acids. Trimming cost V 1 base and J 0 bases, with 11 bases left between them. Germline loops: CDR1 MGHRA, CDR2 YSYEKL.

The chain couples TRBV30 to TRBJ2-7; a weak D match, TRBD1 (6 bases). Trimming stripped 4 bases from V and 2 bases from J, with 18 bases between. The germline V gene encodes CDR1 GTSNPN and CDR2 SVGIG (reference sequence). The length of the CDR3 is 15 residues. Here the CDR3 DNA reads TGTGCCTGGAAGGATTTAGGGGGTAATACCTACGAGCAGTACTTC. Protein sequence: CAWKDLGGNTYEQYF.

The chain combines TRBV7-9 with TRBJ2-5, with a tentative D call TRBD1 (5 bases). Germline values: CDR1 SEHNR, CDR2 FQNEAQ (reference sequence). V lost 5 bases to trimming and J lost 2 bases, with 18 bases between them. CDR3 length: 16 amino acids. The CDR3 loop is CASSPQEIRGQETQYF. As DNA, the CDR3 is TGTGCCAGCAGCCCGCAGGAGATAAGGGGTCAAGAGACCCAGTACTTC. The full variable domain, its missing parts supplied by reference TRBV7-9 and TRBJ2-5, is DTGVSQNPRHKITKRGQNVTFRCDPISEHNRLYWYRQTLGQGPEFLTYFQNEAQLEKSRLLSDRFSAERPKGSFSTLEIQRTEQGDSAMYLCASSPQEIRGQETQYFGPGTRLLVL.

The chain is built from TRBV14 and TRBJ2-1, with 8 bases identical to TRBD2. This CDR3 has 15 amino acids. V lost 3 bases and J lost 9; bases outside the gene matches: 10. CDR1 SGHDN and CDR2 FVKESK come from the germline V gene. The CDR3 region is CASSHAGGRKSEQFF. The DNA for the CDR3 is TGTGCCAGCAGCCACGCGGGGGGTAGGAAATCTGAGCAGTTCTTC.

A note on this clone: Its ends do not fully match the called genes, so a read error is possible. This chain connects TRBV7-9 to TRBJ2-7; 9 nucleotides match TRBD2. This CDR3 has 15 amino acids. The germline CDR1 and CDR2 sequences are SEHNR and FQNEAQ (reference sequence). CDR3 region: CSSSLAGLAGPEQYF. In nucleotides, the CDR3 is TGTTCCAGCAGCTTAGCCGGGCTAGCGGGACCCGAACAGTACTTC. The full variable domain, rest sourced from reference TRBV7-9 and TRBJ2-7, is DTGVSQNPRHKITKRGQNVTFRCDPISEHNRLYWYRQTLGQGPEFLTYFQNEAQLEKSRLLSDRFSAERPKGSFSTLEIQRTEQGDSAMYLCSSSLAGLAGPEQYFGPGTRLTVT.

The chain links TRBV10-3 to TRBJ2-2; TRBD1 agrees at 8 bases. The CDR3 length is 16 residues. Looked up from germline, CDR1 is ENHRY and CDR2 is SYGVKD. Trimming took 7 bases from V and 2 from J; bases not matched to a gene: 9. The CDR3 nucleotides are TGTGCCATCATGGGGTCGGGGACAGGAAACACCGGGGAGCTGTTTTTT. Amino acid sequence: CAIMGSGTGNTGELFF.

The chain has TRBV2 and TRBJ2-7, with D possibly being TRBD1 (6 bases). Germline V gene data show CDR1 as SNHLY and CDR2 as FYNNEI. Trimming removed 5 bases at V and 3 bases at J, with 14 bases between. The CDR3 has 14 residues. The CDR3 loop is CASSRTGTSYEQYF. The CDR3, as DNA: TGTGCCAGCAGTAGGACCGGGACAAGCTACGAGCAGTACTTC. The entire variable domain, with the rest obtained from reference TRBV2 and TRBJ2-7, is as follows: EPEVTQTPSHQVTQMGQEVILRCVPISNHLYFYWYRQILGQKVEFLVSFYNNEISEKSEIFDDQFSVERPDGSNFTLKIRSTKLEDSAMYFCASSRTGTSYEQYFGPGTRLTVT.

This clone was seen a handful of times. This rearrangement joins TRBV28 to TRBJ2-1; 10 nucleotides match TRBD2. From germline, CDR1 is MDHEN and CDR2 SYDVKM. The J segment lost 7 bases and the V segment lost 6 bases, leaving 12 bases of the junction unmatched. This CDR3 region has 16 residues. The CDR3 is CASRVPGTSVLNEQFF. CDR3 nucleotide sequence: TGTGCCAGCAGGGTACCCGGGACTAGCGTATTGAATGAGCAGTTCTTC.

In its sample, this clone was seen a few times. The J gene is TRBJ2-5, the V gene TRBV5-1; weak D call: TRBD1 (6 bases). The CDR3 length is 13 residues. Germline loops: CDR1 SGHRS, CDR2 YFSETQ. With 4 bases removed from V and 5 bases from J, the gap between germline ends came to 12 bases. CDR3 DNA: TGCGCCAGCAGCCGAACAGGGATGGAGACCCAGTACTTC. Amino acids: CASSRTGMETQYF.